This is a list of T cell receptor beta chains from one sample in a study of blood T cells in healthy people across ages. MiXCR, applied by TCRdb to the 5' RACE reads, yields one record per CDR3 protein. The sample includes 1,500,000 or so distinct CDR3 sequences, 42% of them seen just once. Sequencing was done on a sample of blood. The receptors shown here come from a young woman in good health. The CDR3 runs from the conserved cysteine through the conserved F or W. Each record gives: CDR3 DNA, CDR3 protein, clone size, V gene, D gene, J gene. The D gene is left open where the match is weak. The size entry is marked missing in some rows and otherwise reads once, few, many or a size class.

CDR3 DNA: TGTGCTAGCAGCTTAGGGGACGGCCAAGAGACCCAGTACTTC
CDR3 protein: CASSLGDGQETQYF
clone size: few
V gene: TRBV7-7
D gene: .
J gene: TRBJ2-5

CDR3 DNA: TGCGCCAGCAGCCAAGATCGGTCGGCAGATCCCTACGAGCAGTACTTC
CDR3 protein: CASSQDRSADPYEQYF
clone size: .
V gene: TRBV4-3
D gene: .
J gene: TRBJ2-7

CDR3 DNA: TGTGCCAGCACCCAAGGGGTGGAAGCTTTCTTT
CDR3 protein: CASTQGVEAFF
clone size: .
V gene: TRBV27
D gene: .
J gene: TRBJ1-1

CDR3 DNA: TGCGCCAGCAGCCACGTGACAGGAGACAACACCGGGGAGCTGTTTTTT
CDR3 protein: CASSHVTGDNTGELFF
clone size: .
V gene: TRBV4-3
D gene: .
J gene: TRBJ2-2

CDR3 DNA: TGTGCCGGCAGCACAGGACCCTACGAGCAGTACTTC
CDR3 protein: CAGSTGPYEQYF
clone size: .
V gene: TRBV12-3/TRBV12-4
D gene: .
J gene: TRBJ2-7

CDR3 DNA: TGCAGCGTTGAAGGATGGACAGCTATTAGCGGGAGCGGGGGCACCGATACGCAGTATTTT
CDR3 protein: CSVEGWTAISGSGGTDTQYF
clone size: .
V gene: TRBV29-1
D gene: TRBD2
J gene: TRBJ2-3

CDR3 DNA: TGCGCCAGCAGCCGGATTGGGGGGTGGACAGATACGCAGTATTTT
CDR3 protein: CASSRIGGWTDTQYF
clone size: few
V gene: TRBV4-1
D gene: .
J gene: TRBJ2-3

CDR3 DNA: TGCAGCCTTAGCGGACAGGGCGGCTACAATGAGCAGTTCTTC
CDR3 protein: CSLSGQGGYNEQFF
clone size: few
V gene: TRBV29-1
D gene: TRBD1
J gene: TRBJ2-1

CDR3 DNA: TGCGCCAGCAGCCAAGTAATCGGAGGGGCCTACGAGCAGTACTTC
CDR3 protein: CASSQVIGGAYEQYF
clone size: few
V gene: TRBV4-3
D gene: .
J gene: TRBJ2-7

CDR3 DNA: TGCAGTGCTTCCGGGACTAGCTCGTACAATGAGCAGTTCTTC
CDR3 protein: CSASGTSSYNEQFF
clone size: many
V gene: TRBV20-1
D gene: TRBD2
J gene: TRBJ2-1

CDR3 DNA: TGCGCCAGCAGCCCGGAGGATTCGAGCTCCTACAATGAGCAGTTCTTC
CDR3 protein: CASSPEDSSSYNEQFF
clone size: .
V gene: TRBV5-1
D gene: .
J gene: TRBJ2-1

CDR3 DNA: TGCAGTGCTAGGGACCGAACAACTAATGAAAAACTGTTTTTT
CDR3 protein: CSARDRTTNEKLFF
clone size: .
V gene: TRBV20-1
D gene: .
J gene: TRBJ1-4

CDR3 DNA: TGTGCCAGCAGCTCCGCGACGGGGGCGAGGTACGAGCAGTACTTC
CDR3 protein: CASSSATGARYEQYF
clone size: .
V gene: TRBV7-6
D gene: .
J gene: TRBJ2-7

CDR3 DNA: TGTGCCAGCTGCAATTTGGGGTCCTACGAGCAGTACTTC
CDR3 protein: CASCNLGSYEQYF
clone size: few
V gene: TRBV7-2
D gene: .
J gene: TRBJ2-7

CDR3 DNA: TGTGCCAGCAGTGAGCTCTCACGCATCGGGGAGCTGTTTTTT
CDR3 protein: CASSELSRIGELFF
clone size: .
V gene: TRBV6-4
D gene: .
J gene: TRBJ2-2

CDR3 DNA: TGCAGTGCTAGAGATCCGGGGGCGGGAACCTACAATGAGCAGTTCTTC
CDR3 protein: CSARDPGAGTYNEQFF
clone size: few
V gene: TRBV20-1
D gene: .
J gene: TRBJ2-1

CDR3 DNA: TGTGCCAGCAGTTATCGAGTGGGGTCTACCTCCTACGAGCAGTACTTC
CDR3 protein: CASSYRVGSTSYEQYF
clone size: .
V gene: TRBV6-6
D gene: .
J gene: TRBJ2-7

CDR3 DNA: TGCAGTGCTAGAGACGCCAGGCAATGGGGGGCAGATACGCAGTATTTT
CDR3 protein: CSARDARQWGADTQYF
clone size: .
V gene: TRBV20-1
D gene: .
J gene: TRBJ2-3

CDR3 DNA: TGTGCCAGCAGATTCCGACAGGGGGGCGACACTGAAGCTTTCTTT
CDR3 protein: CASRFRQGGDTEAFF
clone size: few
V gene: TRBV7-9
D gene: TRBD1
J gene: TRBJ1-1

CDR3 DNA: TGCGCCAGCAATTCGCGCCCCAACTCCTACAATGAGCAGTTCTTC
CDR3 protein: CASNSRPNSYNEQFF
clone size: few
V gene: TRBV5-1
D gene: .
J gene: TRBJ2-1

CDR3 DNA: TGTGCCTGTTGGACTCGTGCAGGCGATACGCAGTATTTT
CDR3 protein: CACWTRAGDTQYF
clone size: .
V gene: TRBV30
D gene: .
J gene: TRBJ2-3

CDR3 DNA: TGTGCCAGCAGGGAACAAGAGACCCAGTACTTC
CDR3 protein: CASREQETQYF
clone size: few
V gene: TRBV12-3/TRBV12-4
D gene: .
J gene: TRBJ2-5

CDR3 DNA: TGTGCCAGCAGTGAAGGGGGGGCAGGGGCGTTCTTC
CDR3 protein: CASSEGGAGAFF
clone size: .
V gene: TRBV6-1
D gene: .
J gene: TRBJ2-1

CDR3 DNA: TGCAGCGTTGAAGATGGTTCACATCGGACAGGGTATGGCTACACCTTC
CDR3 protein: CSVEDGSHRTGYGYTF
clone size: .
V gene: TRBV29-1
D gene: TRBD1
J gene: TRBJ1-2

CDR3 DNA: TGTGCCACCAGTGCTGCTCTGGGCAGGGTTAAAGACAATGAGCAGTACTTC
CDR3 protein: CATSAALGRVKDNEQYF
clone size: .
V gene: TRBV24-1
D gene: .
J gene: TRBJ2-5

CDR3 DNA: TGTGCCAGCAGTTTTGAGGGCTACAATGAGCAGTACTTC
CDR3 protein: CASSFEGYNEQYF
clone size: few
V gene: TRBV27
D gene: .
J gene: TRBJ2-5

CDR3 DNA: TGTGCCAGCAGCGGTGGAAAAGGATGGAGCACTGAAGCTTTCTTT
CDR3 protein: CASSGGKGWSTEAFF
clone size: .
V gene: TRBV3-1
D gene: .
J gene: TRBJ1-1

CDR3 DNA: TGCAGCGTTGGAGGACAGTACTCCTACGAGCAGTACTTC
CDR3 protein: CSVGGQYSYEQYF
clone size: many
V gene: TRBV29-1
D gene: .
J gene: TRBJ2-7

CDR3 DNA: TGTGCCAGCAGCCTCCGGGCGGGGATGCTGTTCTTC
CDR3 protein: CASSLRAGMLFF
clone size: .
V gene: TRBV7-2
D gene: .
J gene: TRBJ2-1

CDR3 DNA: TGTGCCACCAGCTCCACAGAGGCGAGCAATCAGCCCCAGCATTTT
CDR3 protein: CATSSTEASNQPQHF
clone size: few
V gene: TRBV15
D gene: .
J gene: TRBJ1-5

CDR3 DNA: TGTGCCAGCAGTTACCGAGGCGGGAGGGCCAACGAGCAGTACTTC
CDR3 protein: CASSYRGGRANEQYF
clone size: .
V gene: TRBV27
D gene: TRBD2
J gene: TRBJ2-7

CDR3 DNA: TGCAGCGTTTGCGGGAGGGCATGGGGCAATGAGCAGTTCTTC
CDR3 protein: CSVCGRAWGNEQFF
clone size: .
V gene: TRBV29-1
D gene: TRBD2
J gene: TRBJ2-1

CDR3 DNA: TGCAGTGCTCGTCCCCATCGGGGGCAATGGGACACTGAAGCTTTCTTT
CDR3 protein: CSARPHRGQWDTEAFF
clone size: .
V gene: TRBV20-1
D gene: .
J gene: TRBJ1-1

CDR3 DNA: TGTGCCAGCAGTTTAGCCGGCCTTTATAGCAATCAGCCCCAGCATTTT
CDR3 protein: CASSLAGLYSNQPQHF
clone size: .
V gene: TRBV28
D gene: .
J gene: TRBJ1-5

CDR3 DNA: TGCAGCGTTCCATCTAGCGGGGGAGAGACCCAGTACTTC
CDR3 protein: CSVPSSGGETQYF
clone size: .
V gene: TRBV29-1
D gene: TRBD2
J gene: TRBJ2-5

CDR3 DNA: TGTGCCAGCAGTTACCGGGACAGCTACGAGCAGTACTTC
CDR3 protein: CASSYRDSYEQYF
clone size: many
V gene: TRBV6-2/TRBV6-3
D gene: TRBD1
J gene: TRBJ2-7